A selection of T cell receptor beta chains follows, all from one sample in a study of T cell responses to AZD1222 COVID-19 vaccine. Using immunoSEQ multiplex PCR, the repertoire was profiled, and TCRdb retains in-frame clones only, with some absent. The sample holds about 120,000 clones; 87% are singletons and the top ten take 12%. This material consisted of peripheral blood, taken on day 0 of AZD1222 vaccination. The receptors derive from an adult in good health. CDR3s include the opening cysteine and the closing phenylalanine or tryptophan. A D gene is named only where the DNA matches it firmly. Part of the rows lack a size; the others show once, few, many or a class for expanded clones.

D,V,J,size,length,DNA,CDR3
.,TRBV7-2,TRBJ2-5,.,15,TGTGCCAGCAGCTTGGGCCCAGGGGTTGGAGAGACCCAGTACTTC,CASSLGPGVGETQYF
TRBD1,TRBV19,TRBJ2-2,once,15,TGTGCCAGTCGGACAGGGGGCCTGAACACCGGGGAGCTGTTTTTT,CASRTGGLNTGELFF
.,TRBV10-2,TRBJ1-1,.,16,TGCGCCAGCAGTGAGAACGTCGTAAGGCGCAACACTGAAGCTTTCTTT,CASSENVVRRNTEAFF
.,TRBV14,TRBJ2-5,.,12,TGTGCCAGCAGCCAAGAATGGAAGACCCAGTACTTC,CASSQEWKTQYF
.,TRBV5-1,TRBJ1-4,.,15,TGCGCCAGCAGCTTGGTCGGAGGGGAGGGCGAAAAACTGTTTTTT,CASSLVGGEGEKLFF
TRBD2,TRBV7-3,TRBJ2-1,.,15,TGTGCCAGCAGCTTAACCGAGACTAGCGGGGGCGAGCAGTTCTTC,CASSLTETSGGEQFF
TRBD2,TRBV14,TRBJ2-1,.,12,TGTGCCAGCAGCAGGGCAAATAGCGGGAAGTTCTTC,CASSRANSGKFF
TRBD2,TRBV11-2,TRBJ2-7,.,15,TGTGCCAGCAGCTCCGATCTTAGCGGGAGATGGGAGCAGTACTTC,CASSSDLSGRWEQYF
.,TRBV4-3,TRBJ1-5,few,13,TGCGCCAGCAGCCAAGATACGATTCAGCCCCAGCATTTT,CASSQDTIQPQHF
TRBD2,TRBV9,TRBJ2-1,.,18,TGTGCCAGCAGCGTAGAGGGAGGGCTAGCTTCGGCCTACAATGAGCAGTTCTTC,CASSVEGGLASAYNEQFF
TRBD1,TRBV28,TRBJ2-7,.,15,TGTGCCAGCTTTAGTCCGGGACAGGGGACCTACGAGCAGTACTTC,CASFSPGQGTYEQYF
TRBD2,TRBV7-6,TRBJ2-5,.,18,TGTGCCAGCAGCTTAGGCCTTTCCGGGACTAGCCGCCAAGAGACCCAGTACTTC,CASSLGLSGTSRQETQYF
TRBD1,TRBV11-2,TRBJ1-2,.,17,TGTGCCAGCAGCTCTACAAACTTAGGACAGGGGATCTATGGCTACACCTTC,CASSSTNLGQGIYGYTF
.,TRBV7-2,TRBJ2-3,.,16,TGTGCCAGCAGCTTAAATAGCCCCTGGACAGCAGATACGCAGTATTTT,CASSLNSPWTADTQYF
.,TRBV7-2,TRBJ1-1,.,12,TGTGCCAGCAGCTTCAACGGGGAGAGAGCTTTCTTT,CASSFNGERAFF
.,TRBV18,TRBJ2-7,.,16,TGTGCCAGCTCACCTACGGGACCCCAGGGCCTCTACGAGCAGTACTTC,CASSPTGPQGLYEQYF
TRBD2,TRBV9,TRBJ2-1,.,15,TGTGCCAGCAGCGTTAGCGGGAGGGGGGACAATGAGCAGTTCTTC,CASSVSGRGDNEQFF
TRBD1,TRBV19,TRBJ2-1,.,16,TGTGCCAGTAGTATTAGTTCTCCAGGGGGCATGAATGAGCAGTTCTTC,CASSISSPGGMNEQFF
.,TRBV6-5,TRBJ1-5,.,10,TGTGCCGCCCATATCTGGCCCCAGCATTTT,CAAHIWPQHF
.,TRBV5-6,TRBJ1-1,once,13,TGTGCCAGCAGCTTTCTACCCGGGACTGAAGCTTTCTTT,CASSFLPGTEAFF
.,TRBV3-1/TRBV3-2,TRBJ1-6,few,13,TGTGCCAGCAGCCGGACATCCGATTCACCCCTCCACTTT,CASSRTSDSPLHF
TRBD1,TRBV29-1,TRBJ1-1,.,14,TGCAGCGTTGCTCGAAATCAGGGGGGCACTGAAGCTTTCTTT,CSVARNQGGTEAFF
.,TRBV3-1/TRBV3-2,TRBJ2-3,.,16,TGTGCCAGCAGCCAAGTTTGGGTGACGGGAGCAGATACGCAGTATTTT,CASSQVWVTGADTQYF
TRBD2,TRBV7-8,TRBJ2-4,once,14,TGTGCCAGCAGCCGAGGGAGGGTCAAAAACATTCAGTACTTC,CASSRGRVKNIQYF
TRBD1,TRBV19,TRBJ2-7,.,14,TGTGCCAGTAGTATAGCGACAGGGGGCAACGAGCAGTACTTC,CASSIATGGNEQYF
.,TRBV5-1,TRBJ2-3,.,14,TGCGCCAGCAGCTCCGGAGGGGGTCCAGATACGCAGTATTTT,CASSSGGGPDTQYF